One sample yielded the 11 T cell receptor beta chains listed below, sequenced in a study of identical twins. Each CDR3 protein is one row after TCRdb ran MiXCR on the 5' RACE reads. The sample yields some 1,600,000 distinct CDR3 sequences, about 31% seen once. Sequencing used cord blood. These receptors all come from a newborn girl in good health.

To note about this clonotype: One base away lies a much larger clone, so this may be a sequencing read error. V usage is TRBV9 and J usage is TRBJ1-2, with D unresolved. Germline V gives CDR1 SGDLS, CDR2 YYNGEE. Deletions cut 0 bases from V and 4 bases from J, with 4 bases between. This CDR3 has 12 residues. The CDR3 bases are TGTGCCAGCAGCGTAGTCAGCTATGGCTACACCTTC. Its protein product is CASSVVSYGYTF.

There are many counts of this clonotype. The CDR3 protein is CASRGAVRGSNYGYTF. CDR3 nucleotides: TGTGCCAGCAGGGGCGCGGTTCGGGGTTCTAACTATGGCTACACCTTC. The J gene is TRBJ1-2, the V gene TRBV6-1; D gene uncertain. Trimming took off 6 bases at V and 0 bases at J, with 17 bases between the two ends. CDR1 is MNHNS and CDR2 is SASEGT in the germline V gene. This CDR3 has 16 residues.

This clonotype occurred many times. CDR3 bases: TGCAGTGCTAGCTGGAGCTACGAGCAGTACTTC. It yields the protein CSASWSYEQYF. V gene TRBV20-1 combines with J gene TRBJ2-7, with D hard to call. Deletions cut 3 bases from V and 3 bases from J, with 6 bases between. Germline V gene sequence: CDR1 DFQATT, CDR2 SNEGSKA (reference sequence). The CDR3 sequence is 11 residues long.

V and J are TRBV29-1 and TRBJ2-7; 7 positions agree with TRBD1. CDR3 length: 11 residues. Germline-derived CDR1 and CDR2 are SQVTM and ANQGSEA. Germline trimming cut 7 bases from V and 3 bases from J; bases unmatched to any gene: 3. CDR3 coding DNA: TGCAGCGGAGGGGACAGCTACGAGCAGTACTTC. Protein: CSGGDSYEQYF.

This sequence joins TRBV7-2 and TRBJ2-2; D ambiguous. The germline V and J ends were trimmed by 5 bases and 2 bases, with 12 bases remaining between them. Germline-derived CDR1 and CDR2 are SGHTA and FQGNSA. The CDR3 runs to 15 residues. The CDR3 sequence is CASSPRAGNTGELFF. For the CDR3, the DNA is TGTGCCAGCAGCCCGCGTGCCGGTAACACCGGGGAGCTGTTTTTT.

This clonotype was recorded many times. The chain employs TRBV10-2 and TRBJ2-1; D tentatively fits TRBD1 or TRBD2 (5 bases each). This CDR3 is 12 amino acids long. Germline V gene data show CDR1 as WSHSY and CDR2 as SAAADI. Trimming removed 3 bases from V and 8 bases from J, with 8 bases in between. The CDR3 bases are TGCGCCAGCAGTGATCGGGGCTATGAGCAGTTCTTC. It encodes CASSDRGYEQFF.

This clonotype has a handful of counts. This chain joins TRBV5-5 and TRBJ1-2, with D possibly TRBD1 on 5 matching bases. Germline lookup yields CDR1 SGHKS and CDR2 YYEKEE (reference sequence). V gave up 4 bases and J gave up 2 bases, with 12 bases separating them. The CDR3 length is 14 residues. Written as DNA, the CDR3 is TGTGCCAGCAGCGGTCAGGGCGGAAACTATGGCTACACCTTC. Residues: CASSGQGGNYGYTF.

This clonotype turned up a few times. The genes are TRBV3-1 and TRBJ2-7, with 9 bases aligning to TRBD1. From germline, CDR1 is LGHDT and CDR2 YNNKEL (reference sequence). The CDR3 is 15 amino acids. Losses at the gene ends were 4 bases for V and 2 bases for J; bases not matched to a gene: 6. CDR3: CASSRPGTGTYEQYF. The CDR3 nucleotides read TGTGCCAGCAGCCGACCCGGGACAGGGACCTACGAGCAGTACTTC.

This clonotype has just a few counts. This sequence joins TRBV15 and TRBJ2-7; no reliable D call. There are 14 residues in the CDR3. The V gene lost 5 bases and the J gene lost 0 bases, with 11 bases spanning the gap. Germline lookup yields CDR1 LNHNV and CDR2 YYDKDF (reference sequence). The CDR3, as DNA: TGTGCCACCAGCCCCGGACGAGTCTCCTACGAGCAGTACTTC. Its translation is CATSPGRVSYEQYF.

The V and J genes are TRBV18 and TRBJ2-5; D is unresolved. The CDR3 has 13 residues. Germline CDR1 KGHSH, CDR2 LQKENI. Trimming removed 0 bases from V and 3 bases from J, with 5 bases in between. CDR3 region: CASSPPTKETQYF. The DNA of the CDR3 is TGTGCCAGCTCACCACCCACAAAAGAGACCCAGTACTTC.

This clonotype is a singleton in its sample. The CDR3 region has the DNA TGTGCCAGCAGCTTAACCTTCTGGGCGGGGGCCGTTACAGATACGCAGTATTTT. Protein sequence: CASSLTFWAGAVTDTQYF. The genes are TRBV7-2 and TRBJ2-3, with D perhaps TRBD2 (7 bases). Trimming pared 2 bases from V and 3 bases from J, leaving 21 bases between. This CDR3 spans 18 amino acids. CDR1 is SGHTA and CDR2 is FQGNSA in the germline V gene.